This paragraph covers one T cell receptor (beta chain) sequence. This clone came up a few times. Its antigen target is currently unknown. The record has no base qualities; no much larger clone is one base away. TCRbeta CDR3 regions were amplified from genomic DNA using the immunoSEQ Assay, a bias-controlled multiplex PCR. The paper's processing steps were these. Within the assay, amplification of reference gene primers was used to estimate how many nucleated cells each sample contained. To quantify the absolute abundance of each unique TCRbeta CDR3 rearrangement, sequence reads were collapsed and filtered. For each sample, productive Simpson clonality was calculated as the square root of Simpson's diversity index over productive rearrangements. TCRdb provides this immuneACCESS table in a form limited to in-frame rearrangements. Some clones are lacking; in checked studies, under half of them reflect an unresolved V gene, and why the rest are absent is not known. The D gene and trimming were derived from the DNA, and the V and J assignments and clone size from that table. This sample holds 250,000 to 300,000 clones; 88% were observed only once. The ten largest make up around 1% of the sample.

This record belongs to a study of blood T cell repertoires in COVID-19 (dated by TCRdb to 2018 to 2021). General notes on the study: Samples covering the acute and convalescent phases of COVID-19 were provided by collaborators in the United States, Italy and Spain. The prospective study material was composed of cDNA or gDNA derived from T cells, B-cell-depleted T cells, or PBMCs. Deeply sampled blood TCRbeta repertoires from subjects exposed to, actively infected with, or recovered from COVID-19 were included in the dataset. The repertoires were released in a freely available public database intended as a resource for research on the immune response to SARS-CoV-2. Samples were obtained from the ongoing ImmuneRACE study (first 160 participants) and from approximately 1,200 subjects provided by 6 global collaborators. Nearly every sample came with metadata listing a de-identified subject ID, COVID-19 status, age in years and sex. HLA class I and class II types, where available, came from metadata supplied by the sample provider rather than from assay-based typing. Broader findings and caveats from the paper: Clinical and demographic metadata were provided uncurated, with the amount varying by source and participant.

Participants in the prospective study were enrolled through a virtual design, were aged roughly 18 to 95 years, and lived in approximately 25 United States geographic areas. In the prospective study, cohorts were assigned on the basis of participant-reported clinical history obtained from a screening survey and a study questionnaire. ImmuneRACE Cohort 3 recovered participants were defined by two consecutive negative NP/OP PCR tests, healthcare professional clearance, or symptom resolution. In the prospective study, mobile phlebotomists collected whole blood, serum and a nasopharyngeal or oropharyngeal swab from each participant. Prospective study participants could optionally give additional blood draws and questionnaires over an approximately 2-month period. Prospective study blood samples were shipped either frozen or at room temperature before DNA extraction. The CDR3 covers 15 residues, taking in both the cysteine and the phenylalanine. The read is trimmed to its CDR3 DNA, 45 bases read in frame from base 1. CDR1 SGHTA and CDR2 FQGNSA were looked up in the germline V gene. The germline V and J ends show losses of 2 bases and 7 bases respectively, and no gene match explains 6 bases of the junction.

The V gene is TRBV7-2 and the J gene is TRBJ2-2; 8 bases in between match TRBD1. Sequenced sample: PBMCs or T cells enriched from blood (not recorded which). The sequence was collected from a woman in her twenties or thirties who had recovered from COVID-19. In nucleotides, the sequence is TGTGCCAGCAGCTTACACAGGGGGGTATACGGGGAGCTGTTTTTT. Translated, it reads CASSLHRGVYGELFF.